This record covers a single T cell receptor (beta chain). The data were obtained in a study of blood T cell repertoires in COVID-19. Study at large: Both acute and convalescent COVID-19 samples were obtained from the United States, Italy and Spain. PBMCs, B-cell-depleted T cells, or T cells were the source of the cDNA or gDNA that made up the material.

Original processing notes: Reference gene primer amplification gave nucleated cell count estimates. The repertoire was sequenced with immunoSEQ multiplex PCR; TCRdb's copy has only in-frame clones and lacks some. From that table come the V and J calls and clone size; the DNA was used to work out D and trimming. The profile shows about 220,000 clones, 70% to 90% of them singletons. Sequenced material: peripheral blood. This receptor was identified in a man in his fifties or sixties who had recovered from COVID-19.

CDR3 in amino acids: CASSLSGGNSHGYTF. The CDR3 nucleotides read TGTGCCAGCAGTTTATCAGGGGGGAACAGCCATGGCTACACCTTC. The rearrangement links TRBV28 to TRBJ1-2; the match to TRBD1 covers 7 bases. This CDR3 has 15 amino acids. Germline CDR1 is MDHEN and CDR2 is SYDVKM. V lost 1 base, J lost 6 bases, and 8 bases stayed unmatched.